Listed below are T cell receptor beta chains from one sample, sequenced in a study of blood T cells in healthy people across ages. TCRdb reprocessed the 5' RACE reads with MiXCR, giving one entry per CDR3 protein. The sample carries about 810,000 distinct CDR3 sequences, approximately 35% recorded once. The sample taken for sequencing was blood. The receptors derive from a man between 18 and 35 years old in good health. The CDR3 runs from the conserved cysteine through the conserved F or W. A D gene is named only where the DNA matches it firmly. Clone size is shown for a subset of rows, as once, few, many or a class of expanded clone.

TRBJ1-6 15 TRBV2 TRBD1 few CASSPTRDRNSPLHF TGTGCCAGCAGTCCTACCCGGGACAGAAATTCACCCCTCCACTTT
TRBJ1-4 17 TRBV6-6 - few CASSYVRDTGSGGKLFF TGTGCCAGCAGTTACGTTAGGGACACGGGATCCGGCGGAAAACTGTTTTTT
TRBJ1-1 13 TRBV29-1 - - CSAHWGRNTEAFF TGCAGCGCCCATTGGGGGAGGAACACTGAAGCTTTCTTT
TRBJ1-1 13 TRBV6-2/TRBV6-3 - few CASSYDINTEAFF TGTGCCAGCAGTTACGACATAAACACTGAAGCTTTCTTT
TRBJ2-3 16 TRBV5-6 TRBD2 - CASSILTSGSTDTQYF TGTGCCAGCAGCATACTGACTAGCGGGAGCACAGATACGCAGTATTTT
TRBJ2-5 15 TRBV28 TRBD2 few CASTLTSGGADEQYF TGTGCCAGCACACTGACTAGCGGGGGGGCAGATGAGCAGTACTTC
TRBJ2-5 12 TRBV10-3 - - CTISEMGGTQYF TGTACCATCAGTGAGATGGGGGGTACCCAGTACTTC
TRBJ2-6 16 TRBV5-1 - - CASSLAPHSGANVLTF TGCGCCAGCAGCTTGGCCCCTCACTCTGGGGCCAACGTCCTGACTTTC
TRBJ1-2 14 TRBV12-3/TRBV12-4 TRBD1 few CASSLAGPGGGYTF TGTGCCAGCAGTTTGGCCGGTCCAGGGGGAGGCTACACCTTC
TRBJ1-2 13 TRBV6-5 - few CASSYTDNYGYTF TGTGCCAGCAGTTACACCGATAACTATGGCTACACCTTC
TRBJ2-1 15 TRBV7-3 - - CASSLIRTAFDEQFF TGTGCCAGCAGCTTAATCAGGACAGCCTTTGATGAGCAGTTCTTC
TRBJ2-2 16 TRBV5-1 - once CASSLRAVAGAGELFF TGCGCCAGCAGCTTGCGGGCCGTTGCAGGGGCCGGGGAGCTGTTTTTT
TRBJ1-1 14 TRBV7-3 - few CASSIGHSNTEAFF TGTGCCAGCAGCATTGGACATTCGAACACTGAAGCTTTCTTT
TRBJ1-1 12 TRBV12-3/TRBV12-4 - - CASNRVDTEAFF TGTGCCAGCAACCGGGTGGACACTGAAGCTTTCTTT
TRBJ2-1 16 TRBV20-1 - - CSARDPSRDSYNEQFF TGCAGTGCTAGGGACCCTTCGCGCGACTCCTACAATGAGCAGTTCTTC
TRBJ2-3 14 TRBV20-1 - - CSAGGRQGTDTQYF TGCAGTGCTGGGGGGAGACAGGGTACAGATACGCAGTATTTT
TRBJ1-1 15 TRBV5-1 - few CASSLGGASNTEAFF TGCGCCAGCAGCTTGGGAGGGGCGTCGAACACTGAAGCTTTCTTT
TRBJ1-6 16 TRBV11-2 - - CASSLGIGVLKSPLHF TGTGCCAGCAGCTTAGGGATAGGTGTTCTTAAGTCACCCCTCCACTTT
TRBJ1-2 13 TRBV20-1 - few CSADQIGPYGYTF TGCAGTGCTGACCAAATCGGTCCTTATGGCTACACCTTC
TRBJ1-2 18 TRBV5-1 - few CASSLAYRGRTPNYGYTF TGCGCCAGCAGCTTGGCCTATCGGGGGCGCACGCCTAACTATGGCTACACCTTC
TRBJ2-1 16 TRBV20-1 - few CSARDLAGGRYNEQFF TGCAGTGCTAGAGATCTAGCAGGAGGGAGATACAATGAGCAGTTCTTC
TRBJ2-1 16 TRBV4-1 - many CASTAVGANSYNEQFF TGCGCCAGCACTGCCGTGGGGGCCAACTCCTACAATGAGCAGTTCTTC
TRBJ1-1 14 TRBV20-1 TRBD1 few CSAETGQGGTEAFF TGCAGTGCCGAGACCGGACAGGGAGGGACTGAAGCTTTCTTT
TRBJ1-4 14 TRBV12-3/TRBV12-4 TRBD1 - CASSVDRDNEKLFF TGTGCCAGCAGCGTGGACAGGGATAATGAAAAACTGTTTTTT
TRBJ2-5 17 TRBV3-1 TRBD1 - CASSQEIDRGRGETQYF TGTGCCAGCAGCCAAGAAATCGACAGGGGAAGGGGAGAGACCCAGTACTTC
TRBJ1-6 13 TRBV6-4 - few CASSGGANSPLHF TGTGCCAGCAGCGGAGGGGCGAATTCACCCCTCCACTTT
TRBJ2-1 12 TRBV14 TRBD2 - CASSQVGLLQFF TGTGCCAGCAGCCAAGTGGGACTATTACAGTTCTTC
TRBJ1-2 14 TRBV7-9 TRBD1 - CASSETGSGYGYTF TGTGCCAGCAGCGAGACAGGGAGCGGCTATGGCTACACCTTC
TRBJ1-6 14 TRBV20-1 TRBD1 - CSARGQGAGSPLHF TGCAGTGCTAGGGGACAGGGGGCAGGTTCACCCCTCCACTTT
TRBJ1-5 15 TRBV19 - few CASRVGAKGNQPQHF TGTGCCAGTAGGGTCGGGGCGAAGGGCAATCAGCCCCAGCATTTT
TRBJ1-1 14 TRBV2 TRBD1 - CASSEGRGMAEAFF TGTGCCAGCAGCGAGGGCAGGGGGATGGCTGAAGCTTTCTTT
TRBJ2-5 15 TRBV12-3/TRBV12-4 TRBD2 - CASRSVAGGKETQYF TGTGCCAGCAGGTCTGTAGCGGGGGGGAAAGAGACCCAGTACTTC
TRBJ1-2 13 TRBV10-3 - few CASRRDKEAGYTF TGTGCCAGCCGTCGGGACAAGGAGGCTGGCTACACCTTC
TRBJ2-1 19 TRBV5-1 TRBD2 - CASSLAETSGGDRYNEQFF TGCGCCAGCAGCTTGGCCGAGACTAGCGGGGGGGATAGATACAATGAGCAGTTCTTC
TRBJ2-3 14 TRBV7-9 - many CASSPGTDPDTQYF TGTGCCAGCAGCCCAGGGACGGACCCAGATACGCAGTATTTT
TRBJ2-5 13 TRBV7-2 - many CASTVPRLSTQYF TGTGCCAGCACTGTACCCCGTTTGTCGACCCAGTACTTC
TRBJ2-6 18 TRBV12-3/TRBV12-4 - - CASSLGYLRASAANVLTF TGTGCCAGCAGTTTGGGCTATTTGCGGGCCTCTGCGGCCAACGTCCTGACTTTC
TRBJ1-4 14 TRBV25-1 - - CASSGQGNGEKLFF TGTGCCAGCAGTGGCCAGGGGAATGGTGAAAAACTGTTTTTT
TRBJ2-1 17 TRBV4-3 - many CASSQDWAGYTYNEQFF TGCGCCAGCAGCCAAGATTGGGCGGGTTATACCTACAATGAGCAGTTCTTC
TRBJ2-5 13 TRBV29-1 TRBD1 - CSVGQGVYNEQYF TGCAGCGTGGGACAGGGAGTCTACAATGAGCAGTACTTC
TRBJ2-7 12 TRBV20-1 - - CSAPRDSFISYF TGCAGTGCCCCACGGGACTCTTTTATCTCGTACTTC
TRBJ2-5 15 TRBV29-1 - few CSVERNRRNQETQYF TGCAGCGTTGAACGGAACAGGCGCAACCAAGAGACCCAGTACTTC
TRBJ2-3 16 TRBV9 - few CASSVAPDYRTDTQYF TGTGCCAGCAGCGTAGCTCCGGACTACAGGACAGATACGCAGTATTTT
TRBJ1-1 17 TRBV12-3/TRBV12-4 - few CASSAGGGQGMNTEAFF TGTGCCAGCTCTGCTGGCGGGGGGCAAGGAATGAACACTGAAGCTTTCTTT
TRBJ1-4 15 TRBV12-3/TRBV12-4 - - CASSLRGPPNEKLFF TGTGCCAGCAGTCTCCGGGGGCCTCCGAATGAAAAACTGTTTTTT
TRBJ1-1 15 TRBV5-1 - few CASSSGRGVGTEAFF TGCGCCAGCAGCTCGGGACGGGGGGTAGGGACTGAAGCTTTCTTT
TRBJ1-4 14 TRBV6-6 - - CASTPEETGGKLFF TGTGCCAGCACACCAGAGGAGACGGGGGGAAAACTGTTTTTT
TRBJ2-1 15 TRBV5-5 - once CASSMAAGRQNEQFF TGTGCCAGCAGCATGGCAGCGGGCCGACAGAATGAGCAGTTCTTC
TRBJ2-3 15 TRBV5-1 TRBD2 few CASSSAGLREDTQYF TGCGCCAGCAGCTCCGCGGGACTACGGGAAGATACGCAGTATTTT
TRBJ1-4 17 TRBV4-3 TRBD1 many CASSQDDRGTSNEKLFF TGCGCCAGCAGCCAAGATGACAGGGGGACCTCTAATGAAAAACTGTTTTTT
TRBJ2-7 15 TRBV5-1 - many CASSFDRTYIYEQYF TGCGCCAGCAGCTTTGACAGGACATACATCTACGAGCAGTACTTC
TRBJ2-7 13 TRBV20-1 - - CSASTRSTYEQYF TGCAGTGCCAGTACACGGTCCACTTACGAGCAGTACTTC
TRBJ1-4 16 TRBV5-1 - - CASSQNEGGIREKLFF TGCGCCAGCAGCCAGAACGAAGGGGGGATTAGAGAAAAACTGTTTTTT
TRBJ2-4 14 TRBV5-1 - - CASSRREYNNEQYF TGCGCCAGCAGCCGCAGGGAGTATAACAATGAGCAGTACTTC
TRBJ1-2 11 TRBV29-1 - - CLGGGTYGYTF TGCTTGGGGGGCGGAACCTATGGCTACACCTTC
TRBJ2-1 18 TRBV4-1 - few CASSLSPPTLSSYNEQFF TGCGCCAGCAGCCTCTCTCCCCCGACACTCAGCTCCTACAATGAGCAGTTCTTC